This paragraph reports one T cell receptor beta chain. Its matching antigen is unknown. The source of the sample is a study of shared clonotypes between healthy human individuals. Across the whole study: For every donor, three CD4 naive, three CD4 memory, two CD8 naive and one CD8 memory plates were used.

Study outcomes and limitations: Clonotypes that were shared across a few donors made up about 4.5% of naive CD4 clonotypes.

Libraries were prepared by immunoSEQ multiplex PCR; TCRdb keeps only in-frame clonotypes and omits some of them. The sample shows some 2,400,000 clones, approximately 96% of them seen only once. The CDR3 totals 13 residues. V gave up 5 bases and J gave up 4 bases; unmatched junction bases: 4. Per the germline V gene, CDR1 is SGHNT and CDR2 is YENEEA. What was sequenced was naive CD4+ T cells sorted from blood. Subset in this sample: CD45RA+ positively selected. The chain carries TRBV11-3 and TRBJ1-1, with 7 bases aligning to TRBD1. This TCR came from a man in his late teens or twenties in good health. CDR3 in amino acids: CASSAGDSTEAFF. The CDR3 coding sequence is TGTGCCAGCAGCGCCGGGGACAGCACTGAAGCTTTCTTT. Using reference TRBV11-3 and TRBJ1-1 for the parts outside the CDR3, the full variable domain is EAGVVQSPRYKIIEKKQPVAFWCNPISGHNTLYWYLQNLGQGPELLIRYENEEAVDDSQLPKDRFSAERLKGVDSTLKIQPAELGDSAVYLCASSAGDSTEAFFGQGTRLTVV.